Listed here is a single TCR beta chain. No cognate antigen has been identified for it. Base qualities are not provided; no much larger clone lies one nucleotide away. The trial excluded patients who had a history of autoimmune disease or were on systemic immunosuppression. Peripheral blood for TCR sequencing was drawn from every dose cohort at baseline, at cycle 4 day 1 and at cycle 7 day 1. The samples were taken from a phase I, first-in-human, multicenter, open-label dose-escalation trial of ivuxolimab. Adults with locally advanced or metastatic melanoma, renal cell carcinoma, hepatocellular carcinoma or head and neck squamous cell carcinoma were enrolled in the trial. Before TCR sequencing, CD4+ T cells and CD8+ T cells were sorted from peripheral blood as separate populations. V is clipped by 8 bases and J by 5 bases, and the sequence between their germline boundaries is 15 bases long. Its CDR3 holds 12 amino acids, cysteine through phenylalanine. The entry retains the CDR3 DNA only, 36 bases that are in frame from base 1. CDR1 and CDR2 were assigned from the germline V gene (reference sequence) as GTSNPN and SVGIG.

This entry is derived from a study of OX40 agonist ivuxolimab in advanced cancers. The study in broad terms: Ivuxolimab was an agonistic, fully human IgG2 monoclonal antibody directed against OX40 (CD134), a costimulatory receptor. Intravenous ivuxolimab was administered to patients every 2 weeks at six dose levels: 0.01, 0.1, 0.3, 1.5, 3 and 10 mg/kg. Among the approximately 54 dose-escalation patients, around 19 had hepatocellular carcinoma, roughly 15 melanoma, 9 renal cell carcinoma and 9 head and neck cancer. The dose-escalation cohort was roughly 80% male with a mean age of approximately 60 years, ranging from roughly 23 to 85. Patients were allowed to have had prior anti-PD-1, anti-PD-L1 or anti-CTLA-4 therapy, and around 43% of the dose-escalation patients had been treated with checkpoint inhibitors. Three dose-escalation patients achieved partial responses, one with hepatocellular carcinoma and two with cutaneous melanoma. Peripheral TCRbeta sequencing aimed to test whether ivuxolimab altered TCR sequence diversity and caused clonal T-cell expansion. The paper covers the monotherapy dose-escalation part of the phase I ivuxolimab trial, which included N of about 50 patients. General findings and caveats noted by the study authors: In the 0.1-3.0 mg/kg groups, partial responders were among the patients with the lowest normalized peripheral clonal expansion, particularly in CD8+ T cells. At doses of 0.1 to 3.0 mg/kg, clonal expansion of both CD4+ and CD8+ T cells in blood was seen between baseline and week 6. After ivuxolimab, more expanded clones were found on average in CD8+ T cells than in CD4+ T cells. Antigen specificity was not determined for the clonally expanded peripheral T cells. Low levels of normalized T-cell clonal expansion were also seen in some patients who did not respond.

For sequencing of the TCRbeta CDR3 region, genomic DNA was extracted from the sorted cells. The immunoSEQ Assay was used for sequencing of TCRbeta CDR3 regions. TCRdb obtained this table from immuneACCESS and retained in-frame rearrangements with V and J assigned. These tables miss some clones; where compared with another copy, unresolved V genes account for less than half of the shortfall, and the remainder is unexplained. The sample table records just under 65,000 clones; about 89% of these occur just once. The top ten hold roughly 5.5% of the sample. The receptor comes from an adult with an advanced solid tumor such as melanoma, head and neck, liver or kidney cancer. Recombination connected TRBV30 to TRBJ2-5, with TRBD1 tentatively as D gene (5 bases match). The sample was CD4+ or CD8+ T cells sorted from blood, taken in a trial of the OX40 agonist ivuxolimab. The sequence in DNA is TGTGCCGGAGACAGCCTCCGGGAGACCCAGTACTTC. This gives the protein CAGDSLRETQYF.